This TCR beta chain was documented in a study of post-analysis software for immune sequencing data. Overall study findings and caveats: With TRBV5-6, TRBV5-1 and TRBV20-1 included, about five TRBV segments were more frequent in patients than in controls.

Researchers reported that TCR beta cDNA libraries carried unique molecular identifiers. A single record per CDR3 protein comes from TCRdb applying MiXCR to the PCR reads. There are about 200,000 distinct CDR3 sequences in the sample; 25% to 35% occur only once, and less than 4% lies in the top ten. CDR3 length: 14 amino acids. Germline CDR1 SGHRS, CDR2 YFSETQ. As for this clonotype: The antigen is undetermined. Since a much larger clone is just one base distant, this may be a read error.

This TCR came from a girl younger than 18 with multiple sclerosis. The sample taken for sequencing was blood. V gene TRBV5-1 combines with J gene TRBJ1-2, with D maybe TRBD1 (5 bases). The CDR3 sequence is CASGLAGNDYGYTF. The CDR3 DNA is TGCGCCAGCGGCTTGGCAGGGAACGACTATGGCTACACCTTC. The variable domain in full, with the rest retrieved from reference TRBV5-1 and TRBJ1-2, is KAGVTQTPRYLIKTRGQQVTLSCSPISGHRSVSWYQQTPGQGLQFLFEYFSETQRNKGNFPGRFSGRQFSNSRSEMNVSTLELGDSALYLCASGLAGNDYGYTFGSGTRLTVV.